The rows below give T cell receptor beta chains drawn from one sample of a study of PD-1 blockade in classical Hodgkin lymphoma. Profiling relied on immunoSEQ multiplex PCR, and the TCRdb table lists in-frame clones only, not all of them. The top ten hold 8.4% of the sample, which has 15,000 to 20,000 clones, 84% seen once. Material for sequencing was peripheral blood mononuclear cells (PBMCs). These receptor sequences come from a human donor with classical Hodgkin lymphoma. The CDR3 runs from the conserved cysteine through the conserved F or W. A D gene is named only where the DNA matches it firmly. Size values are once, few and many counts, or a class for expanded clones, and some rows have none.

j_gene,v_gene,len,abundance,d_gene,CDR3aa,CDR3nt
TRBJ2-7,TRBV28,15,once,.,CASSTPNEAPYEQYF,TGTGCCAGCAGTACGCCTAACGAGGCTCCCTACGAGCAGTACTTC
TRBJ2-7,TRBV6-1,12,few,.,CASHGSVREQYF,TGTGCCAGCCACGGGTCGGTGCGGGAGCAGTACTTC
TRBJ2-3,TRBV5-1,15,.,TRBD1,CASSLRQGITDTQYF,TGCGCCAGCAGCTTGCGACAGGGAATCACAGATACGCAGTATTTT
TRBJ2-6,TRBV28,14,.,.,CASSLLTGANVLTF,TGTGCCAGCAGTTTGCTTACTGGGGCCAACGTCCTGACTTTC
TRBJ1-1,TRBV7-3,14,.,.,CASSPSRDLREAFF,TGTGCCAGCAGCCCCTCCCGGGATCTTCGGGAAGCTTTCTTT
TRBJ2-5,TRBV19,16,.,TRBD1,CASSLRTGAIEETQYF,TGTGCCAGTAGTCTTAGGACAGGCGCTATCGAAGAGACCCAGTACTTC
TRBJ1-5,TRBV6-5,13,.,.,CASSYSSTRPQHF,TGTGCCAGCAGTTACTCGTCAACGAGGCCCCAGCATTTT
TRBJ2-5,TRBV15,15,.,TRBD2,CATSRGTSGRETQYF,TGTGCCACCAGCAGAGGGACTAGCGGGAGAGAGACCCAGTACTTC
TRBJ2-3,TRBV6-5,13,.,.,CASRDPSTDTQYF,TGTGCCAGCCGGGATCCTAGCACAGATACGCAGTATTTT
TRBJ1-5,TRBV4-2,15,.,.,CASSQEVGSNQPQHF,TGTGCCAGCAGCCAAGAGGTCGGTAGCAATCAGCCCCAGCATTTT
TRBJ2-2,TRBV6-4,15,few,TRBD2,CASSDSAGGPGELFF,TGTGCCAGCAGTGACTCAGCGGGAGGGCCCGGGGAGCTGTTTTTT
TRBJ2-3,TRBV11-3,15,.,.,CASSSTGTTGGTQYF,TGTGCCAGCAGCTCCACCGGGACAACAGGAGGTACGCAGTATTTT
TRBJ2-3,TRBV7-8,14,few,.,CASSLEFVGDTQYF,TGTGCCAGCAGCTTAGAATTTGTAGGGGATACGCAGTATTTT
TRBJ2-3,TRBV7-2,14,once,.,CASSLGGGPDTQYF,TGTGCCAGCAGCTTAGGGGGAGGACCAGATACGCAGTATTTT
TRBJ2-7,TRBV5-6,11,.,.,CASSFSYEQYF,TGTGCCAGCAGCTTTTCCTACGAGCAGTACTTC
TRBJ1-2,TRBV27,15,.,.,CASSLSPRANYGYTF,TGTGCCAGCAGTTTATCACCGAGAGCTAACTATGGCTACACCTTC
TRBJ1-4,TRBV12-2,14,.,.,CASRSPGPNEKLFF,TGTGCAAGTCGCTCCCCAGGTCCTAATGAAAAACTGTTTTTT
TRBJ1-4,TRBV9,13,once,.,CASSARANEKLFF,TGTGCCAGCAGCGCCAGGGCTAATGAAAAACTGTTTTTT
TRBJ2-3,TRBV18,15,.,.,CASSPRAGSGDTQYF,TGTGCCAGCTCACCACGGGCGGGATCGGGAGATACGCAGTATTTT
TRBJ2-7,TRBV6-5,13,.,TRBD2,CATEEAGWYEQYF,TGTGCCACCGAAGAAGCGGGATGGTACGAGCAGTACTTC
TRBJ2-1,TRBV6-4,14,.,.,CASSDGGATNEQFF,TGTGCCAGCAGTGACGGGGGGGCTACAAATGAGCAGTTCTTC
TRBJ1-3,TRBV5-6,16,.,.,CASSLGGVPLGNTIYF,TGTGCCAGCAGCTTGGGCGGAGTCCCCCTCGGAAACACCATATATTTT
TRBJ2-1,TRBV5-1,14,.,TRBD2,CASSLGLAGGEQFF,TGCGCCAGCAGCTTGGGACTAGCGGGAGGCGAGCAGTTCTTC
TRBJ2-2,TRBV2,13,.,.,CASSSTGTGELFF,TGTGCCAGCAGTTCCACGGGCACCGGGGAGCTGTTTTTT
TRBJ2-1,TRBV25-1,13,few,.,CASSGEAYNEQFF,TGTGCCAGCAGCGGGGAGGCCTACAATGAGCAGTTCTTC
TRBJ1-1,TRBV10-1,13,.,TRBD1,CASRGTANTEAFF,TGCGCCAGCAGGGGGACAGCGAACACTGAAGCTTTCTTT
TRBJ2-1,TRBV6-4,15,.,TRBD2,CASSASGSSYNEQFF,TGTGCCAGCAGCGCTAGCGGGAGCTCCTACAATGAGCAGTTCTTC
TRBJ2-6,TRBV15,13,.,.,CATSRDLPNVLTF,TGTGCCACCAGCAGAGATCTCCCGAACGTCCTGACTTTC
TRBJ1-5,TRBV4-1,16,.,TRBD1,CASSQENRGGNQPQHF,TGCGCCAGCAGCCAAGAGAACAGGGGAGGCAATCAGCCCCAGCATTTT
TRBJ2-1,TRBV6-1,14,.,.,CASGQGSSYNEQFF,TGTGCCAGCGGGCAGGGTTCGTCGTACAATGAGCAGTTCTTC
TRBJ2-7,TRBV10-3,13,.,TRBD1,CAISSTGGAEQYF,TGTGCCATCAGTTCGACAGGGGGCGCGGAGCAGTACTTC
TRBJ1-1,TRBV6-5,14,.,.,CASSYSRRLSEAFF,TGTGCCAGCAGTTACTCGAGAAGGTTAAGTGAAGCTTTCTTT
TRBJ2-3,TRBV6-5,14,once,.,CASSRTSSTDTQYF,TGTGCCAGCAGCCGGACTTCTAGCACAGATACGCAGTATTTT
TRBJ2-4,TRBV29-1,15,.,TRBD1,CSVGGTGGPGDIQYF,TGCAGCGTTGGTGGGACAGGGGGGCCCGGGGACATTCAGTACTTC
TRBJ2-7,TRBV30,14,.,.,CAWSPSRGPYEQYF,TGTGCCTGGAGCCCCTCAAGGGGACCCTACGAGCAGTACTTC
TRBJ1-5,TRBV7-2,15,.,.,CASSRWRDGDQPQHF,TGTGCCAGCAGCCGCTGGAGGGATGGAGATCAGCCCCAGCATTTT
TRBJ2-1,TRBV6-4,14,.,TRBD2,CASSAGTSVDEQFF,TGTGCCAGCAGTGCGGGGACTAGTGTCGATGAGCAGTTCTTC
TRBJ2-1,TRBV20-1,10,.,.,CSTGEDEQFF,TGCAGTACAGGGGAGGATGAGCAGTTCTTC
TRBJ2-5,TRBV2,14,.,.,CASSALIGQETQYF,TGTGCCAGCAGTGCTCTAATTGGACAAGAGACCCAGTACTTC
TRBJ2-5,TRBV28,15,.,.,CASSLVGYGEETQYF,TGTGCCAGCAGTTTGGTGGGGTACGGAGAAGAGACCCAGTACTTC
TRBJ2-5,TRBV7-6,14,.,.,CASNSQRGEETQYF,TGTGCCAGCAACTCCCAGCGAGGGGAAGAGACCCAGTACTTC
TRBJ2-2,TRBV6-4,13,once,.,CASSDRGTGELFF,TGTGCCAGCAGTGACAGGGGCACCGGGGAGCTGTTTTTT
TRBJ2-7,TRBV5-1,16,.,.,CASSLAILAGTYEQYF,TGCGCCAGCAGCTTGGCTATATTAGCTGGAACCTACGAGCAGTACTTC
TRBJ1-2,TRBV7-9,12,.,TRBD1,CASSPGPGGDTF,TGTGCCAGCAGCCCTGGACCAGGGGGGGACACCTTC
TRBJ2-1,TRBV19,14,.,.,CASSFPWTTSEQFF,TGTGCCAGTAGTTTTCCTTGGACTACCAGTGAGCAGTTCTTC
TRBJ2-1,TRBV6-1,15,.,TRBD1,CASRRQGSSYNEQFF,TGTGCCAGCAGGAGACAGGGTAGCTCCTACAATGAGCAGTTCTTC
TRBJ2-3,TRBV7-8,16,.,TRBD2,CASSSTSGHPGNTQYF,TGTGCCAGCAGCTCTACTAGCGGGCATCCAGGAAATACGCAGTATTTT
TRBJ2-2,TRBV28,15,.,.,CASSYRSMGTGELFF,TGTGCCAGCAGTTACAGGTCGATGGGTACGGGGGAGCTGTTTTTT
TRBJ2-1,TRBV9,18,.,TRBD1,CASSEGTGSWSSVNEQFF,TGTGCCAGCAGCGAAGGGACAGGTAGTTGGTCGTCGGTCAATGAGCAGTTCTTC
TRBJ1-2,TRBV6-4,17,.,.,CASSDYRVPSPGEGYTF,TGTGCCAGCAGTGACTATCGCGTACCCTCCCCGGGGGAAGGCTACACCTTC